This T cell receptor (beta chain) was captured by sequencing in a study of PD-1 blockade in mismatch repair-deficient tumors. The germline V and J ends were trimmed by 4 bases and 1 base, with 14 bases remaining between them. Germline CDR1 is ENHRY and CDR2 is SYGVKD. The CDR3 is made up of 16 amino acids. The TCR-sequenced patients were three responders to pembrolizumab. Method: immunoSEQ multiplex PCR; TCRdb's copy keeps in-frame clones and lacks some. The table shows approximately 79,000 clones, with approximately 81% occurring only once. The sequences come from peripheral blood, collected 44 weeks after starting pembrolizumab. The chain couples TRBV10-3 to TRBJ1-3, with no clear D. The receptor's source is an adult with mismatch repair-deficient cancer. CDR3 nucleotides: TGTGCCATCAGTGTCCGGGAGTGGGATTCTGGAAACACCATATATTTT. It yields the protein CAISVREWDSGNTIYF.